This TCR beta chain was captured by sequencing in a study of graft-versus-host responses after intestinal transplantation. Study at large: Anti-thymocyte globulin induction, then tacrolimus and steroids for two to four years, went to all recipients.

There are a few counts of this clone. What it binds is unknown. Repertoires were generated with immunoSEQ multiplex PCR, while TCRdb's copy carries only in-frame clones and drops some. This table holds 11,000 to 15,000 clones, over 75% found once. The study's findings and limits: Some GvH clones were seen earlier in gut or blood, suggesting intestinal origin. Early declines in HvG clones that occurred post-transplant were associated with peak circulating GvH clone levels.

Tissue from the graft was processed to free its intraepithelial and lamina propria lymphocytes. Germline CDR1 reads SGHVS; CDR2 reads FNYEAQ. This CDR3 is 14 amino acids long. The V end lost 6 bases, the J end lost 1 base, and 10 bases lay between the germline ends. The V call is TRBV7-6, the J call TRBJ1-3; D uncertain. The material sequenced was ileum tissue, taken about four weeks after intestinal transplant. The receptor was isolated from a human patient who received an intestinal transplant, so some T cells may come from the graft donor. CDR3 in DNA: TGTGCCAGCAGTATCCTTACTTCTGGAAACACCATATATTTT. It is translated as CASSILTSGNTIYF.